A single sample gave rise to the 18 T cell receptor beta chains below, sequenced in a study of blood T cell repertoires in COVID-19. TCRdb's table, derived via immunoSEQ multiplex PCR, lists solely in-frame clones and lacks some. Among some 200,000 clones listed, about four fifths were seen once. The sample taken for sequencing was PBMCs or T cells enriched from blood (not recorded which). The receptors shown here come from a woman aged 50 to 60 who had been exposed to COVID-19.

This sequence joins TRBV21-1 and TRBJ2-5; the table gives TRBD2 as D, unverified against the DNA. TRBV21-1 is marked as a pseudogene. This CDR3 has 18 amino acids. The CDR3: CASSKLRRLAEKWETQYF. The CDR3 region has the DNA TGTGCCAGCAGCAAACTGAGGAGACTAGCGGAGAAATGGGAGACCCAGTACTTC.

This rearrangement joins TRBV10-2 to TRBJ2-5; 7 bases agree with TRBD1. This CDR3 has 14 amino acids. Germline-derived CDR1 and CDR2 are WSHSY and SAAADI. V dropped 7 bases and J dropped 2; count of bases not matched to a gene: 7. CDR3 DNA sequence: TGCGCCAGCACCAAAAGGGACAGACAAGAGACCCAGTACTTC. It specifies CASTKRDRQETQYF.

CDR3 coding DNA: TGTGCCAGTAGTATCTCGCCTCACCAGCGGGGGACCCAGTACTTC. The encoded protein is CASSISPHQRGTQYF. This chain links TRBV19 with TRBJ2-5; 7 bases fit TRBD2. The V gene end was trimmed by 3 bases and the J gene end by 7 bases; junction bases not matched to a gene: 11. The V gene's germline CDR1 is LNHDA and CDR2 SQIVND (reference sequence). This CDR3 has 15 amino acids. The whole variable domain, filled in from reference TRBV19 and TRBJ2-5, reads DGGITQSPKYLFRKEGQNVTLSCEQNLNHDAMYWYRQDPGQGLRLIYYSQIVNDFQKGDIAEGYSVSREKKESFPLTVTSAQKNPTAFYLCASSISPHQRGTQYFGPGTRLLVL.

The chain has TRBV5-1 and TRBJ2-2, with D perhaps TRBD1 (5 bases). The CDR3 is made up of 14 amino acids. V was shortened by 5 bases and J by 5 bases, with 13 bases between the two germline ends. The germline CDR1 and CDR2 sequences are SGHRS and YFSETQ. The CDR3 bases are TGCGCCAGCAGTCCGACAGCTTCTACCGGGGAGCTGTTTTTT. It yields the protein CASSPTASTGELFF.

The CDR3 sequence: CASSLTGRDGETQYF. CDR3 DNA: TGTGCCAGCAGCCTCACAGGGAGGGATGGCGAGACCCAGTACTTC. The V gene is TRBV11-3, the J gene TRBJ2-5, with TRBD2 as a possible D gene (7 bases). Per the germline V gene, CDR1 is SGHNT and CDR2 is YENEEA. The CDR3 runs 15 residues. The V gene lost 5 bases and the J gene lost 5 bases, with 18 bases spanning the gap.

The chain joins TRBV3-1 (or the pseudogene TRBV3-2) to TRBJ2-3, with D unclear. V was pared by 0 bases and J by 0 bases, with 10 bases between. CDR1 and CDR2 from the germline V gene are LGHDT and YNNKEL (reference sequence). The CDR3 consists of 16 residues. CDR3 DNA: TGTGCCAGCAGCCAAGATCTTCCAGGAAGCACAGATACGCAGTATTTT. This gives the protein CASSQDLPGSTDTQYF.

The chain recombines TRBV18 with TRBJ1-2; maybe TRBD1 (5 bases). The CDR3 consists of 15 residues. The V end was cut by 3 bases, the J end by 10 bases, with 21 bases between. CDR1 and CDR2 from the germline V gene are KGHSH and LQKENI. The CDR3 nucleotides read TGTGCCAGCTCACCCGTAGATAGGACAAACGACGACTACACCTTC. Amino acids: CASSPVDRTNDDYTF.

CDR3 protein: CASKRGQENEQFF. The CDR3 DNA follows: TGTGCCAGCAAGCGGGGGCAGGAGAATGAGCAGTTCTTC. The chain employs TRBV5-4 and TRBJ2-1; 8 bases map to TRBD2. Germline assignment: CDR1 SGHNT and CDR2 YYREEE (reference sequence). This CDR3 is built from 13 residues. V shed 6 bases and J 7 bases; nucleotides not matched to a gene: 6.

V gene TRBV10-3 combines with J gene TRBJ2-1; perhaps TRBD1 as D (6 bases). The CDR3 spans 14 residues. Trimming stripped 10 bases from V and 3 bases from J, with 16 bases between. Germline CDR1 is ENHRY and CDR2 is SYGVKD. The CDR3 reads CATAPGHLYNEQFF. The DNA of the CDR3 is TGTGCCACCGCTCCGGGACACCTCTACAATGAGCAGTTCTTC.

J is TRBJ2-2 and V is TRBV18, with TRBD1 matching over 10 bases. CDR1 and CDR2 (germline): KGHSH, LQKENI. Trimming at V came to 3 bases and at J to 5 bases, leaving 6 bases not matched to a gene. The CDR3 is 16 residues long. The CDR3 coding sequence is TGTGCCAGCTCACCGACCGACAGGGGGCTGACCGGGGAGCTGTTTTTT. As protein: CASSPTDRGLTGELFF.

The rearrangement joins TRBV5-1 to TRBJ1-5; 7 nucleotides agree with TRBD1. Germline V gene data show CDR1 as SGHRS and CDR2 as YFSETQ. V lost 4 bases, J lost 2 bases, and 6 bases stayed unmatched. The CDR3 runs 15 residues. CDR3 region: CASSPTGDGNQPQHF. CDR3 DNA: TGCGCCAGCAGCCCCACAGGGGATGGCAATCAGCCCCAGCATTTT.

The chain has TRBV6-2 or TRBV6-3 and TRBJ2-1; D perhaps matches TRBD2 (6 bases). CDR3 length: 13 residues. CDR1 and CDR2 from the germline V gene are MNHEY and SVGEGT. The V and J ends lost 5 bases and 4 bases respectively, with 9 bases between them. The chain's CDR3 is CASSVAEYNEQFF. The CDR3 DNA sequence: TGTGCCAGCAGTGTAGCGGAGTACAATGAGCAGTTCTTC.

CDR3 DNA: TGTGCCAGCACCCTAGGGCCAGGGCTGAACACTGAAGCTTTCTTT. Translated: CASTLGPGLNTEAFF. The V call is TRBV11-2, the J call TRBJ1-1; D perhaps matches TRBD1 (5 bases). Trimming cost V 7 bases and J 0 bases, with 15 bases left between them. This CDR3 is 15 amino acids long. Germline V gene data show CDR1 as SGHAT and CDR2 as FQNNGV.

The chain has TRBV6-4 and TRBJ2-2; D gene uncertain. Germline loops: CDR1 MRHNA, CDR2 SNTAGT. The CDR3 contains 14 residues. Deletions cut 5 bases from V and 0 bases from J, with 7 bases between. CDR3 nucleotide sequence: TGTGCCAGCAGTCAACAGCCGAACACCGGGGAGCTGTTTTTT. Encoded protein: CASSQQPNTGELFF.

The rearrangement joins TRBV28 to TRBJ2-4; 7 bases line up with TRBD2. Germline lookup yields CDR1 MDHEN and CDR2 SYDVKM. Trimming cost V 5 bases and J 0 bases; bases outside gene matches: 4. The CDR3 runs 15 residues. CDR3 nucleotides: TGTGCCAGCAGTGGGGAGGGCGTAGCCAAAAACATTCAGTACTTC. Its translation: CASSGEGVAKNIQYF.

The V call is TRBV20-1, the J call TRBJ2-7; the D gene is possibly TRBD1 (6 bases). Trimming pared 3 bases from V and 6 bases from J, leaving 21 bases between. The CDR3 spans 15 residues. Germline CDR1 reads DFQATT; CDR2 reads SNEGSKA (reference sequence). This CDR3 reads CSASGAQGRSSEQYF. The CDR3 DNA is TGCAGTGCTAGTGGGGCCCAGGGGAGATCAAGCGAGCAGTACTTC.

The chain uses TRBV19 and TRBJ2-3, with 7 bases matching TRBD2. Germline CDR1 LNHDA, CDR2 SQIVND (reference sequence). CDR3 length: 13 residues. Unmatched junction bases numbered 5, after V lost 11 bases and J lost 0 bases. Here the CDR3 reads CASRGSSTDTQYF. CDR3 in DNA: TGTGCCTCGCGGGGGTCTAGCACAGATACGCAGTATTTT.

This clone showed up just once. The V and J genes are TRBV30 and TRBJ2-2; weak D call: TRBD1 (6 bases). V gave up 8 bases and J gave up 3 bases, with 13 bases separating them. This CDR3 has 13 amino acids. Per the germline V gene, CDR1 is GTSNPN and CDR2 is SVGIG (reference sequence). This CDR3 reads CAGQGHHTGELFF. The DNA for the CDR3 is TGTGCCGGTCAGGGGCATCACACCGGGGAGCTGTTTTTT.